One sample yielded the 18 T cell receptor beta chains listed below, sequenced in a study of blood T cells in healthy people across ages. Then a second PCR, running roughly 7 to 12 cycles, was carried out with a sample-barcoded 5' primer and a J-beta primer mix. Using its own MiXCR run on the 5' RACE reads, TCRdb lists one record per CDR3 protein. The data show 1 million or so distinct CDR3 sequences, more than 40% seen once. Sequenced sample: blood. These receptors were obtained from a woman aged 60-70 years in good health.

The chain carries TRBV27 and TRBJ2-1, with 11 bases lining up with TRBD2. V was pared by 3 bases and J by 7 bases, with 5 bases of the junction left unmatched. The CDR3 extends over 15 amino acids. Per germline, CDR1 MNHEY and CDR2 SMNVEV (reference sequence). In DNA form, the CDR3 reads TGTGCCAGCAGTTTTATAACTAGCGGGAGAAATGAGCAGTTCTTC. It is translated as CASSFITSGRNEQFF.

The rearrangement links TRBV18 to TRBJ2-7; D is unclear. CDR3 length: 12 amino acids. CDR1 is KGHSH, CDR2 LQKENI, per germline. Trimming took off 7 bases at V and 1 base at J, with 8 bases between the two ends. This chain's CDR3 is CASLPQSYEQYF. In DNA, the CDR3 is TGTGCCAGCTTACCCCAGTCCTACGAGCAGTACTTC.

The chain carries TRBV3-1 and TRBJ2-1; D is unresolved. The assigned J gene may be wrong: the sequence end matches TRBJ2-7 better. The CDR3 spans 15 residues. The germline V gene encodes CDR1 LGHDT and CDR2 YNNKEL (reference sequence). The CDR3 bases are TGTGCCAGCAGCCAAGATCCACACCCCAACAATGAGCAGTACTTC. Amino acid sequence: CASSQDPHPNNEQYF.

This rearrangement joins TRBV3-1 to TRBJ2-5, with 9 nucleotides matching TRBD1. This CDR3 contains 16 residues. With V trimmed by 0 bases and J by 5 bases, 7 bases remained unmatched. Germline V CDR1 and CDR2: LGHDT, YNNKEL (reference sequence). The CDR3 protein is CASSQEGTGRGETQYF. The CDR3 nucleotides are TGTGCCAGCAGCCAAGAGGGGACAGGGCGAGGGGAGACCCAGTACTTC.

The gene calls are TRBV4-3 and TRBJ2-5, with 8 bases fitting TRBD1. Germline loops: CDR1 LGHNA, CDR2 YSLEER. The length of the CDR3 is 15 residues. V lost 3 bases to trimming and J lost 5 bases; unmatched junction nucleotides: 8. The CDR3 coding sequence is TGCGCCAGCAGCCAGACGACAGGGGTAAGGGAGACCCAGTACTTC. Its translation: CASSQTTGVRETQYF.

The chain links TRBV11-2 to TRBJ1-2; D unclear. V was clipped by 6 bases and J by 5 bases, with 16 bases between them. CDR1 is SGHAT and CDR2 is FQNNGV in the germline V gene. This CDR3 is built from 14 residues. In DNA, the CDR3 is TGTGCCAGCAGTTTGAACTCCGAGTCGTATGGCTACACCTTC. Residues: CASSLNSESYGYTF.

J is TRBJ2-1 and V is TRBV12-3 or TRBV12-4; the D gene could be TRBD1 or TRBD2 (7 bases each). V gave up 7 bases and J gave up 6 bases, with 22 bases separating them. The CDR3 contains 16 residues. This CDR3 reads CASITTGAGVFNEQFF. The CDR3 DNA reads TGTGCCAGCATCACCACAGGGGCGGGAGTTTTCAATGAGCAGTTCTTC.

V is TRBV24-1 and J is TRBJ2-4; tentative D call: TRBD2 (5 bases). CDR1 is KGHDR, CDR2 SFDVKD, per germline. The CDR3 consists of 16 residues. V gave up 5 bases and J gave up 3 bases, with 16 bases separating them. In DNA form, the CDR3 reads TGTGCCACCAGTGCCTCTCGGGGATTTGGCAAAAACATTCAGTACTTC. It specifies CATSASRGFGKNIQYF.

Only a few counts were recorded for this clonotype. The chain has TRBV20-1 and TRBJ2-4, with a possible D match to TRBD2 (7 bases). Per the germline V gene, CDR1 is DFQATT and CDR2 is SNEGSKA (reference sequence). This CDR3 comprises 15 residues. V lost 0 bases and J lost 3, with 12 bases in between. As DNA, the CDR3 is TGCAGTGCTAGAGAGGGGGGGGCGGGCAAAAACATTCAGTACTTC. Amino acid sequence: CSAREGGAGKNIQYF.

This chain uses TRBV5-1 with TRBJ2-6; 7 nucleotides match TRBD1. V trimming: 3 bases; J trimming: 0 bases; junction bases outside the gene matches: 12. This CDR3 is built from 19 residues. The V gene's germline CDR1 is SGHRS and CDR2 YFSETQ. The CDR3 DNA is TGCGCCAGCAGCTCAGACAGGGTGCGATGGAACTCTGGGGCCAACGTCCTGACTTTC. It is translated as CASSSDRVRWNSGANVLTF.

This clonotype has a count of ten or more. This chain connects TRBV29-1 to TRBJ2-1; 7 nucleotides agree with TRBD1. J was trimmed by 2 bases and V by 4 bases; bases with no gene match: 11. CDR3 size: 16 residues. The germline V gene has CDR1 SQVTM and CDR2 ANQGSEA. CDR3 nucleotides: TGCAGCGTTGGGGGACCCGGGACAGCGGCCTACAATGAGCAGTTCTTC. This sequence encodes CSVGGPGTAAYNEQFF.

CDR3 protein: CATSDPKPPGVAGGGNEQFF. For the CDR3, the DNA is TGTGCCACCAGTGATCCGAAACCTCCTGGCGTAGCGGGGGGCGGGAATGAGCAGTTCTTC. The chain is built from TRBV24-1 and TRBJ2-1; 10 nucleotides agree with TRBD2. The V gene end was trimmed by 3 bases and the J gene end by 7 bases; junction bases not matched to a gene: 20. CDR3 size: 20 residues. Germline-derived CDR1 and CDR2 are KGHDR and SFDVKD.

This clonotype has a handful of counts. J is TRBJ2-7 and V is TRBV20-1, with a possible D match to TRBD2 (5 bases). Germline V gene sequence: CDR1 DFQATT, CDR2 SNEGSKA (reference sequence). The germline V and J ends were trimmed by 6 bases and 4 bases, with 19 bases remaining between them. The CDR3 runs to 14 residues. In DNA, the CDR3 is TGCAGTGCCGGAAGGGTGGGAGCCCCATACGAGCAGTACTTC. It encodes CSAGRVGAPYEQYF.

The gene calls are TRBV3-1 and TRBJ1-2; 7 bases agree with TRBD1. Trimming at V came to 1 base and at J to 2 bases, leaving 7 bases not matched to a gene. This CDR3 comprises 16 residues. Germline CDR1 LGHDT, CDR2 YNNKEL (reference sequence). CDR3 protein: CASSQVVAGGNYGYTF. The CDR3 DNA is TGTGCCAGCAGCCAAGTTGTAGCAGGGGGAAACTATGGCTACACCTTC.

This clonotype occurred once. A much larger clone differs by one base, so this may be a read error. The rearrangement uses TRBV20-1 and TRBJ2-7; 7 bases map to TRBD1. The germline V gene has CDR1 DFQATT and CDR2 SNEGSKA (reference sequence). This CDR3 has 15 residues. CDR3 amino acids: CSARVRTGNPYGQYF. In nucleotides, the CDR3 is TGCAGTGCTAGAGTCCGGACAGGCAATCCCTACGGGCAGTACTTC.

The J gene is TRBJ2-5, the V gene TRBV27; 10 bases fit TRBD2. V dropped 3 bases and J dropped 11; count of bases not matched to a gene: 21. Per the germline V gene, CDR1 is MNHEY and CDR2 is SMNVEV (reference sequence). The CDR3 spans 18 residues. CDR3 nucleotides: TGTGCCAGCAGTTTCTCTGGGCCTAGCGGGAGAAGGACCGATGAGCAGTACTTC. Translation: CASSFSGPSGRRTDEQYF.

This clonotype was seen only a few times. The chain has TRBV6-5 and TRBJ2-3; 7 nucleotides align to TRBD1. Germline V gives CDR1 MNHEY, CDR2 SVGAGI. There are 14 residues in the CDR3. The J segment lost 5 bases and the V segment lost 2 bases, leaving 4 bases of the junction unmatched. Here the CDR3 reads CASSYEGAEDTQYF. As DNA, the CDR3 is TGTGCCAGCAGTTACGAGGGGGCTGAAGATACGCAGTATTTT.

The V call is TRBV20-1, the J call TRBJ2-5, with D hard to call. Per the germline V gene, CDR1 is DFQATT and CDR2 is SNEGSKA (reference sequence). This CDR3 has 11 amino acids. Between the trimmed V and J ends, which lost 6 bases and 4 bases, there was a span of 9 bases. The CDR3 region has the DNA TGCAGTGCCACGAAACGAGAGACCCAGTACTTC. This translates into CSATKRETQYF.